Listed below are T cell receptor beta chains from one sample, sequenced in a study of shared clonotypes between healthy human individuals. Measured with immunoSEQ multiplex PCR; TCRdb has only the in-frame clones, and not every one. The sample shows around 440,000 clones, roughly four fifths of them seen only once. Sequencing used PBMCs. These receptor sequences come from a woman aged 40 to 50 in good health. Some clones in this sample may be carry-over from other donors' samples. CDR3s include the opening cysteine and the closing phenylalanine or tryptophan. Each record gives: CDR3 DNA, CDR3 protein, D gene, J gene, V gene, clone size. A D gene is named only where the DNA matches it firmly. Only some rows state a clone size, as once, few, many or a class for expanded clones.

TGCGCCAGCAGCCCGGCAGGGACCTCTGGAAACACCATATATTTT	CASSPAGTSGNTIYF	NA	TRBJ1-3	TRBV10-2	NA
TGTGCCAGCACCCCGACTAGCGGGAGGGCTTACGAGCAGTACTTC	CASTPTSGRAYEQYF	TRBD2	TRBJ2-7	TRBV6-5	NA
TGTGCCAGCAGTCCCCCGGGGACAGGGCTGGAGACCCAGTACTTC	CASSPPGTGLETQYF	TRBD1	TRBJ2-5	TRBV28	NA
TGTGCCAGCAGCTTAGTACCCAGGGGGGACAATGAGCAGTTCTTC	CASSLVPRGDNEQFF	NA	TRBJ2-1	TRBV11-2	NA
TGTGCCAGCAGCTTAGTTAGTTGGTTGCGGAGGGCCCAAGAGACCCAGTACTTC	CASSLVSWLRRAQETQYF	NA	TRBJ2-5	TRBV7-8	NA
TGTGCCTGGAGCGAACAGGGAGTTGGGGACACCGGGGAGCTGTTTTTT	CAWSEQGVGDTGELFF	NA	TRBJ2-2	TRBV30	NA
TGTGCCAGCTCACCACCTGGGACAGCCCGAGGCATCGGCGGGCAGTTCTTC	CASSPPGTARGIGGQFF	TRBD1	TRBJ2-1	TRBV18	NA
TGTGCCAGCAGTAGCGGGAGTGGAACAGATACGCAGTATTTT	CASSSGSGTDTQYF	TRBD2	TRBJ2-3	TRBV19	NA
TGTGCCAGCAGCCCCGGAGGTAATCAGCCCCAGCATTTT	CASSPGGNQPQHF	NA	TRBJ1-5	TRBV4-2	NA
TGTGCCAGCAGTACGGGACTAGCGGGAGAGGGGGATACGCAGTATTTT	CASSTGLAGEGDTQYF	TRBD2	TRBJ2-3	TRBV7-3	NA
TGTGCCAGCAGCGACACTCCCGCCCGACCCACAGATACGCAGTATTTT	CASSDTPARPTDTQYF	NA	TRBJ2-3	TRBV13	NA
TGTGCCAGCAGACGGGACAGGGGGGACACGGGAGAGACCCAGTACTTC	CASRRDRGDTGETQYF	TRBD1	TRBJ2-5	TRBV28	NA
TGTGCCAGCAGCTTAGGGACTAGCACCGGGGAGCTGTTTTTT	CASSLGTSTGELFF	TRBD2	TRBJ2-2	TRBV7-3	NA
TGTGCCAGCAGCCCTCCCGGACAGGGGAATCAGCCCCAGCATTTT	CASSPPGQGNQPQHF	TRBD1	TRBJ1-5	TRBV14	NA
TGTGCCTGGAGACTAGCGGGAGGATTGTGGGATGAGCAGTACTTC	CAWRLAGGLWDEQYF	TRBD2	TRBJ2-7	TRBV30	many
TGTGCCAGCAGATATCTCCTTGGGGCCGGGGAGCTGTTTTTT	CASRYLLGAGELFF	NA	TRBJ2-2	TRBV28	many